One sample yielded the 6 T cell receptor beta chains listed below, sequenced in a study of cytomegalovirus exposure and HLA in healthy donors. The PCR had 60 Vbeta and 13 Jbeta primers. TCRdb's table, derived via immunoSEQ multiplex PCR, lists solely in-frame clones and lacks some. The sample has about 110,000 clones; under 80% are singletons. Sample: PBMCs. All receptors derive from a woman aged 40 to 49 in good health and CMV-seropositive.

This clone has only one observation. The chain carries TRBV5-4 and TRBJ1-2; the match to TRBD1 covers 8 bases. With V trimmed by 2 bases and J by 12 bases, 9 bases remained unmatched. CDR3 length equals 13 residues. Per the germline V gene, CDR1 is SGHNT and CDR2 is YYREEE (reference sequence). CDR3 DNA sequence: TGTGCCAGCAGCTTCGACAGGGGAGTCGGGGACACCTTC. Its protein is CASSFDRGVGDTF.

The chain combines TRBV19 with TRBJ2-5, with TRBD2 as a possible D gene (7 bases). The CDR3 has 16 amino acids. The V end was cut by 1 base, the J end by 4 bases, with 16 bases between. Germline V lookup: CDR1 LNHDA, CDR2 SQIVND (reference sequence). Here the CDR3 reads CASSIGSRGGPETQYF. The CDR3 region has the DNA TGTGCCAGTAGTATAGGGTCGAGGGGGGGCCCAGAGACCCAGTACTTC.

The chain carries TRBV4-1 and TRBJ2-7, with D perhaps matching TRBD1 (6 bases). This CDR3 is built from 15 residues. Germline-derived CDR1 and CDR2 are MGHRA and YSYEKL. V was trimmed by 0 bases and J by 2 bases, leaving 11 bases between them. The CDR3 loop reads CASSQDRGYPYEQYF. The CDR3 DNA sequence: TGCGCCAGCAGCCAAGACAGGGGATATCCCTACGAGCAGTACTTC.

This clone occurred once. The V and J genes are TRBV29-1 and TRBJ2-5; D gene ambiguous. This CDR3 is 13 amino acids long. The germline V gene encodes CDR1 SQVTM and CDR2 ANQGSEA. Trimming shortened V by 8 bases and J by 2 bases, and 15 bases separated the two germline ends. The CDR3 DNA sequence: TGCAGCAGTTCCCGGTCCGTGCAAGAGACCCAGTACTTC. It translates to CSSSRSVQETQYF.

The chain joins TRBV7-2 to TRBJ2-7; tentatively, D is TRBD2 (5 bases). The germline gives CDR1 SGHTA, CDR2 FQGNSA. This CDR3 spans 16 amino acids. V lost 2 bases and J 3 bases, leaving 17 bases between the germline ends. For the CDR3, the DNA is TGTGCCAGCAGCTTAAATGGATTTCCAGAGGGCTACGAGCAGTACTTC. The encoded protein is CASSLNGFPEGYEQYF.

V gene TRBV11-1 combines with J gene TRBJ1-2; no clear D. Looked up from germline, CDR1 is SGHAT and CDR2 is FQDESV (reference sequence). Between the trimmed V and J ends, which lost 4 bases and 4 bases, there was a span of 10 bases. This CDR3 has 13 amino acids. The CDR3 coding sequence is TGTGCCAGCAGCTCCGGGTCTCTCTATGGCTACACCTTC. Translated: CASSSGSLYGYTF.